Below, 21 T cell receptor beta chains from the same sample are listed, as sequenced in a study of identical twins. TCRdb re-derived calls from the 5' RACE reads in MiXCR, one entry per CDR3 protein. The sample shows about 490,000 distinct CDR3 sequences, 13% to 15% of them seen only once. These same data were also listed under a study on yellow fever vaccine responses in identical twins.

The sequencing sample was made of CD4+ T cells sorted from blood. Source of these receptors: a woman between 18 and 29 years old in good health.

This sequence joins TRBV29-1 and TRBJ1-2, with 8 nucleotides matching TRBD1. Trimming at V came to 3 bases and at J to 4 bases, leaving 7 bases not matched to a gene. This CDR3 spans 14 amino acids. CDR1 is SQVTM and CDR2 is ANQGSEA in the germline V gene. The CDR3: CSVEGRGRSYGYTF. The CDR3 DNA is TGCAGCGTTGAGGGCAGGGGGCGCAGCTATGGCTACACCTTC. Together with reference TRBV29-1 and TRBJ1-2, the CDR3 gives the full variable domain: SAVISQKPSRDICQRGTSLTIQCQVDSQVTMMFWYRQQPGQSLTLIATANQGSEATYESGFVIDKFPISRPNLTFSTLTVSNMSPEDSSIYLCSVEGRGRSYGYTFGSGTRLTVV.

The V gene is TRBV28, the J gene TRBJ2-1, with unresolved D. Germline assignment: CDR1 MDHEN and CDR2 SYDVKM. The germline V and J ends were trimmed by 2 bases and 5 bases, with 13 bases remaining between them. The CDR3 contains 15 residues. As DNA, the CDR3 is TGTGCCAGCAGTTTAGCACGAGTAATCAACAATGAGCAGTTCTTC. This codes for CASSLARVINNEQFF.

The table lists this clonotype with a few counts. The CDR3 nucleotides read TGTGCCAGCAGCTTGAGGGACCTTAGCACAGATACGCAGTATTTT. It codes for CASSLRDLSTDTQYF. This chain joins TRBV5-5 and TRBJ2-3; D is perhaps TRBD1 or TRBD2 (5 bases each). V was shortened by 1 base and J by 0 bases, with 9 bases between the two germline ends. The CDR3 spans 15 residues. The germline CDR1 and CDR2 sequences are SGHKS and YYEKEE (reference sequence).

This clonotype was detected only a few times. The chain has TRBV2 and TRBJ2-5; D ambiguous. The CDR3 spans 14 residues. Per the germline V gene, CDR1 is SNHLY and CDR2 is FYNNEI. The V gene lost 3 bases and the J gene lost 0 bases, with 8 bases spanning the gap. DNA for the CDR3: TGTGCCAGCAGTGATCGGCGGAACCAAGAGACCCAGTACTTC. Its protein is CASSDRRNQETQYF. Looking up the rest from reference TRBV2 and TRBJ2-5 gives the full variable domain: EPEVTQTPSHQVTQMGQEVILRCVPISNHLYFYWYRQILGQKVEFLVSFYNNEISEKSEIFDDQFSVERPDGSNFTLKIRSTKLEDSAMYFCASSDRRNQETQYFGPGTRLLVL.

DNA of the CDR3: TGTGCCAGCAGCTCCTTCACTAGCGGGGGTTACGAGCAGTACGTC. This encodes CASSSFTSGGYEQYV. This chain joins TRBV6-1 and TRBJ2-7, with 11 bases that match TRBD2. V lost 6 bases and J lost 4; bases outside the gene matches: 8. The CDR3 spans 15 residues. The V gene's germline CDR1 is MNHNS and CDR2 SASEGT.

This sequence joins TRBV5-6 and TRBJ2-3; D gene ambiguous. CDR3 length: 14 residues. Per germline, CDR1 SGHDT and CDR2 YYEEEE. Trimming took off 4 bases at V and 1 base at J, with 10 bases between the two ends. The CDR3 reads CASSKRIRTDTQYF. CDR3 sequence (DNA): TGTGCCAGCAGCAAGAGGATCCGCACAGATACGCAGTATTTT.

A few counts support this clonotype. CDR3 in amino acids: CSARWGSDTQYF. CDR3 DNA sequence: TGCAGTGCTAGGTGGGGATCAGATACGCAGTATTTT. The genes are TRBV20-1 and TRBJ2-3, with D hard to call. This CDR3 contains 12 residues. The V and J ends lost 3 bases and 4 bases respectively, with 8 bases between them. Germline V gene lookup returns CDR1 DFQATT and CDR2 SNEGSKA (reference sequence).

Concerning this clonotype: At one of its ends the junction is not consistent with the germline gene, which may arise from a read error. The chain has TRBV3-1 and TRBJ1-1; D is unclear. Germline V lookup: CDR1 LGHDT, CDR2 YNNKEL (reference sequence). CDR3 size: 15 residues. The CDR3 loop reads CASSQPGMWNTKAFF. The CDR3 DNA reads TGTGCCAGCAGCCAGCCTGGGATGTGGAACACTAAAGCTTTCTTT.

Ten or more counts support this clonotype. The chain is built from TRBV6-1 and TRBJ2-1, with 8 nucleotides matching TRBD2. Looked up from germline, CDR1 is MNHNS and CDR2 is SASEGT. CDR3 length: 16 amino acids. The junction had 14 bases not matched to a gene; V was cut back by 5 bases and J by 8 bases. CDR3 loop: CASSRASGSYRDEQFF. The CDR3 DNA sequence: TGTGCCAGCAGTCGCGCCAGCGGGAGTTACCGAGATGAGCAGTTCTTC.

The chain is built from TRBV20-1 and TRBJ2-5; D uncertain. Germline V CDR1 and CDR2: DFQATT, SNEGSKA (reference sequence). The CDR3 contains 15 residues. Trimming cost V 3 bases and J 2 bases, with 16 bases left between them. The DNA for the CDR3 is TGCAGTGCTAGGAAACTGATCGAAATTCAAGAGACCCAGTACTTC. Translating it yields CSARKLIEIQETQYF.

This chain connects TRBV5-1 to TRBJ2-3; 15 nucleotides match TRBD2. Germline V gene lookup returns CDR1 SGHRS and CDR2 YFSETQ. V lost 0 bases to trimming and J lost 3 bases; unmatched junction nucleotides: 5. The CDR3 spans 18 residues. The CDR3 DNA reads as TGCGCCAGCAGCTTGGACGGGACTAGCGGGGGGAAAACAGATACGCAGTATTTT. It codes for CASSLDGTSGGKTDTQYF.

This chain joins TRBV10-3 and TRBJ2-1; D possibly corresponds to TRBD1 (6 bases). The CDR3 has 13 residues. The germline gives CDR1 ENHRY, CDR2 SYGVKD. Trimming shortened V by 6 bases and J by 4 bases, and 10 bases separated the two germline ends. DNA for the CDR3: TGTGCCATCAGCCAGGGACAATACAATGAGCAGTTCTTC. Residues: CAISQGQYNEQFF.

In this sample, this clonotype turned up a few times. The rearrangement joins TRBV19 to TRBJ2-2; D tentatively reads TRBD1 or TRBD2 (6 bases each). In germline, CDR1 is LNHDA, CDR2 SQIVND (reference sequence). The CDR3 is 15 amino acids. Trimming pared 3 bases from V and 5 bases from J, leaving 13 bases between. CDR3 sequence (DNA): TGTGCCAGTAGTATCGGGGGCGGCGAGACCGGGGAGCTGTTTTTT. It codes for CASSIGGGETGELFF.

This chain connects TRBV7-2 to TRBJ2-1, with 9 bases lining up with TRBD2. V lost 0 bases and J lost 8; bases outside the gene matches: 14. CDR3 length equals 18 residues. CDR1 SGHTA and CDR2 FQGNSA come from the germline V gene. The CDR3 sequence is CASSLALGSSGRRDEQFF. The CDR3 region has the DNA TGTGCCAGCAGCTTAGCGCTTGGATCCAGCGGGAGGCGAGATGAGCAGTTCTTC. Full variable domain (missing parts from reference TRBV7-2 and TRBJ2-1): GAGVSQSPSNKVTEKGKDVELRCDPISGHTALYWYRQSLGQGLEFLIYFQGNSAPDKSGLPSDRFSAERTGGSVSTLTIQRTQQEDSAVYLCASSLALGSSGRRDEQFFGPGTRLTVL.

The CDR3 DNA reads as TGTGCCAGCAGCTCAAGGGTAGCCTTGGACGGCACAGATACGCAGTATTTT. It translates to CASSSRVALDGTDTQYF. The V call is TRBV7-9, the J call TRBJ2-3; D is uncertain. Trimming pared 4 bases from V and 1 base from J, leaving 18 bases between. Per the germline V gene, CDR1 is SEHNR and CDR2 is FQNEAQ (reference sequence). CDR3 length equals 17 residues.

The CDR3: CASGGGGNQPQHF. The CDR3 nucleotides are TGTGCCAGCGGAGGGGGTGGAAATCAGCCCCAGCATTTT. The rearrangement joins TRBV2 to TRBJ1-5; D may be TRBD1 (6 bases). Germline-derived CDR1 and CDR2 are SNHLY and FYNNEI. Between the trimmed V and J ends, which lost 8 bases and 4 bases, there was a span of 12 bases. The CDR3 extends over 13 amino acids. Combining the CDR3 with reference TRBV2 and TRBJ1-5 gives the whole variable domain EPEVTQTPSHQVTQMGQEVILRCVPISNHLYFYWYRQILGQKVEFLVSFYNNEISEKSEIFDDQFSVERPDGSNFTLKIRSTKLEDSAMYFCASGGGGNQPQHFGDGTRLSIL.

This clonotype was seen a handful of times. The chain couples TRBV10-3 to TRBJ2-1; possibly TRBD1 for D (6 bases). CDR1 is ENHRY, CDR2 SYGVKD, per germline. V dropped 0 bases and J dropped 4 bases, with 13 bases sitting between them. The CDR3 runs to 16 residues. DNA for the CDR3: TGTGCCATCAGTGAGTCGGGCAGGGGAACTTACAATGAGCAGTTCTTC. Translation: CAISESGRGTYNEQFF.

This clonotype has at least ten counts. The rearrangement links TRBV12-3 or TRBV12-4 to TRBJ1-4; 7 positions agree with TRBD1. Trimming cost V 4 bases and J 13 bases; bases outside gene matches: 21. The CDR3 consists of 17 residues. The CDR3 loop is CASSSRGGTASLNRLFF. DNA for the CDR3: TGTGCCAGCAGTTCCCGGGGGGGGACAGCGAGCTTAAATCGACTGTTTTTT.

This clonotype was recorded at least ten times. The V gene is TRBV12-3 or TRBV12-4, the J gene TRBJ1-5; D may be TRBD1 (5 bases). The length of the CDR3 is 15 residues. V was clipped by 6 bases and J by 5 bases, with 17 bases between them. The CDR3 DNA reads as TGTGCCAGCAGCCCTTCAGGGCTGAACCATCAGCCCCAGCATTTT. This gives the protein CASSPSGLNHQPQHF.

This clonotype occurred a few times. The chain recombines TRBV5-5 with TRBJ1-1, with 10 bases lining up with TRBD1. The CDR3 runs to 14 residues. Germline values: CDR1 SGHKS, CDR2 YYEKEE (reference sequence). Losses at the gene ends were 3 bases for V and 5 bases for J; bases not matched to a gene: 4. The CDR3 protein is CASSWDRGLTEAFF. In DNA form, the CDR3 reads TGTGCCAGCAGCTGGGACAGGGGATTAACTGAAGCTTTCTTT.

Only a few counts were recorded for this clonotype. The CDR3 sequence: CASRTENQPQHF. Written as DNA, the CDR3 is TGTGCCAGCAGAACAGAAAATCAGCCCCAGCATTTT. The chain has TRBV2 and TRBJ1-5; D ambiguous. The CDR3 runs 12 residues. The V end lost 6 bases, the J end lost 4 bases, and 7 bases lay between the germline ends. Germline CDR1 and CDR2: SNHLY and FYNNEI. The variable domain in full, with the rest retrieved from reference TRBV2 and TRBJ1-5, is EPEVTQTPSHQVTQMGQEVILRCVPISNHLYFYWYRQILGQKVEFLVSFYNNEISEKSEIFDDQFSVERPDGSNFTLKIRSTKLEDSAMYFCASRTENQPQHFGDGTRLSIL.